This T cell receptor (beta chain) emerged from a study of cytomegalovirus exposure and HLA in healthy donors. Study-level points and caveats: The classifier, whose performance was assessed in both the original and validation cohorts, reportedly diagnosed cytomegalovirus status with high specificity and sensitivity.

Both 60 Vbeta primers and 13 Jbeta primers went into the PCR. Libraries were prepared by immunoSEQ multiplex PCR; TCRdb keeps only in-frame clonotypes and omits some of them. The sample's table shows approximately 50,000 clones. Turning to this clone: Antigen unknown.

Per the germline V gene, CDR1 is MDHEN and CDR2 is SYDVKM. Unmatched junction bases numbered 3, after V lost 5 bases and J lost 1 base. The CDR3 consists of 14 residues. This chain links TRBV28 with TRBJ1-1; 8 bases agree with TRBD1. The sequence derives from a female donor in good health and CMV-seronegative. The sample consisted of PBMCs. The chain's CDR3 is CASSTGQGNTEAFF. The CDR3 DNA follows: TGTGCCAGCAGTACTGGACAGGGGAACACTGAAGCTTTCTTT.